The sequence of this T cell receptor (beta chain) was determined in a study of chemoradiotherapy in HPV16-positive cancers. Study-wide points: Candidate HPV-specific clones and E7-related TCR motifs grew in tumor during treatment.

Only in-frame clones appear in the TCRdb table, and some are missing; sequencing was by immunoSEQ multiplex PCR. The sample shows 25,000 to 30,000 clones, around 90% of them seen only once. The CDR3 has 15 residues. Germline assignment: CDR1 SEHNR and CDR2 FQNEAQ (reference sequence). V was clipped by 5 bases and J by 1 base, with 12 bases between them. This clone was counted between two and nine times. Its antigen is currently unknown. V and J are TRBV7-9 and TRBJ1-3; no firm D call. This TCR was sampled from a human donor with HPV-associated anogenital cancer. The material sequenced was blood, taken from a patient who underwent chemoradiotherapy. The CDR3 protein is CASSPPFRSGNTIYF. The CDR3 bases are TGTGCCAGCAGCCCGCCCTTTCGGTCTGGAAACACCATATATTTT.